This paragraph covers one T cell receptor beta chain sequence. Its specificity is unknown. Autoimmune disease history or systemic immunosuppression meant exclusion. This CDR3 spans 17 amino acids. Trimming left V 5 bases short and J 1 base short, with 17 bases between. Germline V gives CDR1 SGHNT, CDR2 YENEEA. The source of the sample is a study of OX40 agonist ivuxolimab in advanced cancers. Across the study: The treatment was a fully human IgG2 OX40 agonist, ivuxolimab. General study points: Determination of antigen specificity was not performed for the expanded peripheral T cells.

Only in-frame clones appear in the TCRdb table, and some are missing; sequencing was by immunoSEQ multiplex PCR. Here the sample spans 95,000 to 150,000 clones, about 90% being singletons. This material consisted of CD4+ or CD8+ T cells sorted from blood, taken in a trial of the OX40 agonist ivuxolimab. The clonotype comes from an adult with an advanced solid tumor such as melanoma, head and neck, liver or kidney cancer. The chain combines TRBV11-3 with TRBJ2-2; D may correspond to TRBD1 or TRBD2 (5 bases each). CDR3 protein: CASSPRDSGRNTGELFF. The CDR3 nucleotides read TGTGCCAGCAGCCCACGTGATTCGGGACGGAACACCGGGGAGCTGTTTTTT.